This TCR beta chain was retrieved from a study of patients and donors after allogeneic stem cell transplantation. The V end lost 0 bases, the J end lost 2 bases, and 12 bases lay between the germline ends. The length of the CDR3 is 16 residues. Germline CDR1 and CDR2: MGHRA and YSYEKL. TCRdb re-derived calls from the RT-PCR reads in MiXCR, one entry per CDR3 protein. The table shows hundreds of thousands of distinct CDR3 sequences, with more than 15% occurring only once. The sequenced sample was blood, either unsorted or a sorted T cell fraction (not recorded which). The TCR sequence derives from a human donor who was either an allogeneic HSCT recipient or a stem cell or donor lymphocyte infusion donor (not recorded which). It is not recorded whose cells these are; they may come from a transplant donor. The gene calls are TRBV4-1 and TRBJ2-3; perhaps D is TRBD1 or TRBD2 (5 bases each). CDR3 in amino acids: CASSQEHGAHTDTQYF. The CDR3 DNA follows: TGCGCCAGCAGCCAAGAGCACGGGGCCCACACAGATACGCAGTATTTT.